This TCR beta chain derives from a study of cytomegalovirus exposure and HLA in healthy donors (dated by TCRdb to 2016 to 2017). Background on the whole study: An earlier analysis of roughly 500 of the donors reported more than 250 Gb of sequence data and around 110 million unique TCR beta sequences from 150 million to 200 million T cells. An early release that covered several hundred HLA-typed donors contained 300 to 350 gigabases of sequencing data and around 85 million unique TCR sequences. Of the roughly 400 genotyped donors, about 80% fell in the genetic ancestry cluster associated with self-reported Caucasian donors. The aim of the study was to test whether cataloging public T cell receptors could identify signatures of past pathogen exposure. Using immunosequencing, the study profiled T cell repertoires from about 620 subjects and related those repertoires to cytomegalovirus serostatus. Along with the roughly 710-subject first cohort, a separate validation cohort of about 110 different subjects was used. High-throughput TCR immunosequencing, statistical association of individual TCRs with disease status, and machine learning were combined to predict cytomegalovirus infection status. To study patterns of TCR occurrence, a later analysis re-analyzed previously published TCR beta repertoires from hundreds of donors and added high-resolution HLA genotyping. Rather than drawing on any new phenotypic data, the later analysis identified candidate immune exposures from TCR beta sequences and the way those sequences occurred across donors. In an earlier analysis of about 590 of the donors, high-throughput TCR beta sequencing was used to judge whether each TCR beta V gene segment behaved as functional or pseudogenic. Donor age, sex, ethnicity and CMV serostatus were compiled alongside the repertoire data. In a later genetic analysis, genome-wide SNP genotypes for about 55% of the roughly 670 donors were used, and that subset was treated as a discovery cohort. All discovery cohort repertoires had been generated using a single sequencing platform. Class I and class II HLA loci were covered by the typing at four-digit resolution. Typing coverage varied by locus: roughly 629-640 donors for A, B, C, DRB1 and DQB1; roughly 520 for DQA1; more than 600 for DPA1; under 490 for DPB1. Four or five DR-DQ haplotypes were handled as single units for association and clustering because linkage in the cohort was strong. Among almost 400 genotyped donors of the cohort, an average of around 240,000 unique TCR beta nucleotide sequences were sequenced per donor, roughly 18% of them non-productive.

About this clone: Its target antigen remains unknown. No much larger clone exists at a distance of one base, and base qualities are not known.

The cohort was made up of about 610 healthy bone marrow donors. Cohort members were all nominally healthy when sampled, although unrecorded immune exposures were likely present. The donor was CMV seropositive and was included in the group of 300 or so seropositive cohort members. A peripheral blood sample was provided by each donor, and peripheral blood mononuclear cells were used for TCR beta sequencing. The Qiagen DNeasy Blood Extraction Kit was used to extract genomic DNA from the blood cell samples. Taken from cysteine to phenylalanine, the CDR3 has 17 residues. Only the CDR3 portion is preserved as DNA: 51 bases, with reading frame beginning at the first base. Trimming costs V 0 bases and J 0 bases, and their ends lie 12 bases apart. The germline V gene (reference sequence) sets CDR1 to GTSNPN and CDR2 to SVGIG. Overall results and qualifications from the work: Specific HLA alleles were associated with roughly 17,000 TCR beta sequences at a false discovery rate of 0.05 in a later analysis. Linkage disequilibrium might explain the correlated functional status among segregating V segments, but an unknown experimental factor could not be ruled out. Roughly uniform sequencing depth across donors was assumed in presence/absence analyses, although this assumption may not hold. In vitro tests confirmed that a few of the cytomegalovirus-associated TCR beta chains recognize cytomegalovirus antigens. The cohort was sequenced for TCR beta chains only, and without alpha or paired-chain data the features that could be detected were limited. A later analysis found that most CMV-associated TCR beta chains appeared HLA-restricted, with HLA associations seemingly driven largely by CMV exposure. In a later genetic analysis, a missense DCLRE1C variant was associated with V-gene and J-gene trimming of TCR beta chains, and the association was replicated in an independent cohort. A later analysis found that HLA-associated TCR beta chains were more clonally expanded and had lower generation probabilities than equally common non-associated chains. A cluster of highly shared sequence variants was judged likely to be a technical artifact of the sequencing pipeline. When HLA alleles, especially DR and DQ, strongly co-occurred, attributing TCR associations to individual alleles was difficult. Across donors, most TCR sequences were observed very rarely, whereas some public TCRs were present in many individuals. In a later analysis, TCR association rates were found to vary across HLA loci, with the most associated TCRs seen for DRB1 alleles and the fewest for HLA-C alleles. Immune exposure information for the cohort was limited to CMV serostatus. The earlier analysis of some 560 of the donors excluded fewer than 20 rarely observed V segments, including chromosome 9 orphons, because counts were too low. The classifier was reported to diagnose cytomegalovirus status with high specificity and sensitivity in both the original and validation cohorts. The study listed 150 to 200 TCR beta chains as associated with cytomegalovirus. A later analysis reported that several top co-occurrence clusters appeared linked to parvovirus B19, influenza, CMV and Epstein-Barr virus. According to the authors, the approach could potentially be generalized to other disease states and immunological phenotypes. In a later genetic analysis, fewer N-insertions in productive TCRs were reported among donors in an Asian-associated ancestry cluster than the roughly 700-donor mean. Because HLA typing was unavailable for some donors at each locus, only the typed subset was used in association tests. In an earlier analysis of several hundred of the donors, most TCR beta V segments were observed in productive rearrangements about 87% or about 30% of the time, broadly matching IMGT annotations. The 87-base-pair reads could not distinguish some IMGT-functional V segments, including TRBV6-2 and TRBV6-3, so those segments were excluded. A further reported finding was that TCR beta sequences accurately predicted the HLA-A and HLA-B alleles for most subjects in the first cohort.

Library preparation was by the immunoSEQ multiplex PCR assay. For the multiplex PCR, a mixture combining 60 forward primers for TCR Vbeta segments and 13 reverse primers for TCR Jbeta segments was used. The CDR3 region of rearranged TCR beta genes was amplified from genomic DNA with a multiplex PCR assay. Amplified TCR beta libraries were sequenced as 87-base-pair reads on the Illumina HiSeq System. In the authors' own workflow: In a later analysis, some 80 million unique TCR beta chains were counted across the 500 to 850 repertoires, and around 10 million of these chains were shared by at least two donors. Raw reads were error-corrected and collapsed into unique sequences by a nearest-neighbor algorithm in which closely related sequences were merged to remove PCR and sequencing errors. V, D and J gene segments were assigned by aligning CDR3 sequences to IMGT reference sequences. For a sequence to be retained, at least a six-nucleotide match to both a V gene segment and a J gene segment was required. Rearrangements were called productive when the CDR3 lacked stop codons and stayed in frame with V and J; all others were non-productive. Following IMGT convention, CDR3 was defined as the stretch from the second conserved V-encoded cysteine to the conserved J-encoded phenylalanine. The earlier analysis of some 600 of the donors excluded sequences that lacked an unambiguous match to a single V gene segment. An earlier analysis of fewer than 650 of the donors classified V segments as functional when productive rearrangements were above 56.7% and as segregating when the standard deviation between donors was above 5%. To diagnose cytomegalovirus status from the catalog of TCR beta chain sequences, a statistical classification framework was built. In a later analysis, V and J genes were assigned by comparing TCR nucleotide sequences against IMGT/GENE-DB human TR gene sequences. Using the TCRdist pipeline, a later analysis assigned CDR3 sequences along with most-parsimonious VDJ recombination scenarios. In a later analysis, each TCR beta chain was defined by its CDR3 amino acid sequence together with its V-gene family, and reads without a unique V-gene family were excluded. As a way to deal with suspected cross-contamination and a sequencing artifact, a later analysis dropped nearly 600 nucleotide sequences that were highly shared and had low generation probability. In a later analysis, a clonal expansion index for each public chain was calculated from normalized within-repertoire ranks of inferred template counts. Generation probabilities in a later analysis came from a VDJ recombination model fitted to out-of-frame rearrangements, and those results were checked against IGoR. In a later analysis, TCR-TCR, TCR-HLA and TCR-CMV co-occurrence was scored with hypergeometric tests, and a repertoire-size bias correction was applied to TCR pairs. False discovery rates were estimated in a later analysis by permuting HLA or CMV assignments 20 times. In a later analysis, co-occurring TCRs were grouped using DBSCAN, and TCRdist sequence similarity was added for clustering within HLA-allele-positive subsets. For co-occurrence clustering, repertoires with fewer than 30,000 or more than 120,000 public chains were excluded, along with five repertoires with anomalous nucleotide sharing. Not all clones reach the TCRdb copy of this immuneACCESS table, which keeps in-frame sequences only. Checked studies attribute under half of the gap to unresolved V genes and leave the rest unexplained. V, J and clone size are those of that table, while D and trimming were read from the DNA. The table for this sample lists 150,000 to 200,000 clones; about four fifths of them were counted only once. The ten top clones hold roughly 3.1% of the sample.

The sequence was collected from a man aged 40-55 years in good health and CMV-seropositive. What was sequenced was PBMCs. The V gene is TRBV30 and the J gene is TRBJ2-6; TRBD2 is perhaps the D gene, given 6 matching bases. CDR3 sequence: CAWSVGLMSSGANVLTF. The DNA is TGTGCCTGGAGTGTGGGACTTATGAGCTCTGGGGCCAACGTCCTGACTTTC.